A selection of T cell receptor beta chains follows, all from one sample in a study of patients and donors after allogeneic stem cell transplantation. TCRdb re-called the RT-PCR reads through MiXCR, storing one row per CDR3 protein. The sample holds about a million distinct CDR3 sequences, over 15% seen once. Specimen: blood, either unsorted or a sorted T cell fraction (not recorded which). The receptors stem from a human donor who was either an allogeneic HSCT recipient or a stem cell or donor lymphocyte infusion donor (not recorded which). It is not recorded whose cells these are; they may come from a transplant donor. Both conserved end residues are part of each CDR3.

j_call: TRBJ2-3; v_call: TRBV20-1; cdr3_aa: CSARDSDRGLYTQYF
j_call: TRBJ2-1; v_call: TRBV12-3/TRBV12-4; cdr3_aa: CASSLATPGISYNEQFF
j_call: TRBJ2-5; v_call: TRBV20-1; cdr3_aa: CSAARLAEQETQYF
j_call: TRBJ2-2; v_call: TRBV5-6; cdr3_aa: CASSMIRDSNTGELFF
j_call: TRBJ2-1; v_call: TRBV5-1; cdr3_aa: CASSLAVAPYNEQFF
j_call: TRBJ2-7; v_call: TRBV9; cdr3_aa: CASSRTGVFDEQYF
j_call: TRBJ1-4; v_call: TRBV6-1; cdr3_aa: CASSTNRRTNEKLFF
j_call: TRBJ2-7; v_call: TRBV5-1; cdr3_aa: CASSLGTPEQYF
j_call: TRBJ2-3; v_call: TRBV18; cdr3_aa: CASSPAISDTQYF
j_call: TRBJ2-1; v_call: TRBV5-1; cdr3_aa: CASSLWRGNYNEQFF
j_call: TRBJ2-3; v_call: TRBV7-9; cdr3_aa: CASSFRGADTQYF
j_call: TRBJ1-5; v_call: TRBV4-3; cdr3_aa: CASSQDMLPGGNQPQHF
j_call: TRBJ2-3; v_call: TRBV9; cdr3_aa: CASSPTSGTTDTQYF
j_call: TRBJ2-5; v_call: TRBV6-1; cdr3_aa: CASSPLGGAGGQETQYF
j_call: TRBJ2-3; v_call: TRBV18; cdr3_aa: CASSPMEDTQYF
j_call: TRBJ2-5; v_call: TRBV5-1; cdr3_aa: CASTTVGGEETQYF
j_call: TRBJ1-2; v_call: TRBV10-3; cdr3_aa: CAISVGGKNYGYTF
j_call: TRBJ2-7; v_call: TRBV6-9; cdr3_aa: CASSGRGGATYEQYF
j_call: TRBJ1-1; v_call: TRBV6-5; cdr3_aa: CASSYFGDTEAFF
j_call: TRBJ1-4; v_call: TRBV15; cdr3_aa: CATSRGHEPVEKLFF
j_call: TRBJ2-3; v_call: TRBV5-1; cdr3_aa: CASRGLAGTTDTQYF
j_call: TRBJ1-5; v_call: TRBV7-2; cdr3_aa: CASSFFGGSNQPQHF
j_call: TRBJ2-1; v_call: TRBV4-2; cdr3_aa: CASSQGLASYNEQFF
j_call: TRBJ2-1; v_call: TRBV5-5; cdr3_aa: CASSVLHEQFF
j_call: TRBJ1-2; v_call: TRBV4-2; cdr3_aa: CASSQDPRGKGGYTF
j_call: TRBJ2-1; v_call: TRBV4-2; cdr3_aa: CASSQEPTSGVSYNEQFF
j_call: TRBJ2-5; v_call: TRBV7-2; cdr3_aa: CASSRHGSPSQETQYF
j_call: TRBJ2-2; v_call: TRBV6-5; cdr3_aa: CASSYSMGGVNTGELFF
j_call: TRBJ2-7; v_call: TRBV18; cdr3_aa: CASTGQGPYEQYF
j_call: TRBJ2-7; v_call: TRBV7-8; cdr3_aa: CASSLPHPGSSEQYF
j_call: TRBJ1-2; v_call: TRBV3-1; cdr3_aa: CASSQEGQGGYTF
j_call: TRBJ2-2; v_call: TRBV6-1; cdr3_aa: CASSPAEGWELFF
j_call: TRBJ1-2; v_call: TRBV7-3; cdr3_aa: CASSPPGGIYGYTF
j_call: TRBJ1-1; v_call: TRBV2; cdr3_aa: CASSIQGLVNTEAFF
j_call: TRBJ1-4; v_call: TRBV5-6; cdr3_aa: CASSEDSYATNEKLFF
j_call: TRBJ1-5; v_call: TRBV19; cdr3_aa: CASSIAGGNQPQHF
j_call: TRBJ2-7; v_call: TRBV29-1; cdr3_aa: CSVVPGLAKEQYF
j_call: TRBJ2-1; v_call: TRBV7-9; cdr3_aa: CASSDDGGYNEQFF
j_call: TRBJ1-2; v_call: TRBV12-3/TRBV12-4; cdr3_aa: CANSQDRYGYTF
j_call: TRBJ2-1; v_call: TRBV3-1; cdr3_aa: CASSQDIGTIYNEQFF
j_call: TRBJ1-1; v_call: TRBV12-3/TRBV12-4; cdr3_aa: CASSFGPLQGAFTEAFF
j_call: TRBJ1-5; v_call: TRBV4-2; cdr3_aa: CASSQARWQPQHF
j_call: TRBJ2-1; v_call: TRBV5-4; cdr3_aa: CASSLVGSRAYNEQFF
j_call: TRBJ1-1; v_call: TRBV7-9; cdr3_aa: CASGWGSEAFF
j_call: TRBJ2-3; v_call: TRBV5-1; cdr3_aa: CASSLHREGTDTQYF
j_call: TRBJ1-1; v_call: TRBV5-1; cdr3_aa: CASSRDRGLGDTEAFF
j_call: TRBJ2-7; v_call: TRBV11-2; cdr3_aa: CASSRGFGNLLPYEQYF
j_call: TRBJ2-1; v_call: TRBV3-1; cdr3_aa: CASSSDIQYNEQFF
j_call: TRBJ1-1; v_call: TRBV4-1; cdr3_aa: CASSQEGGGVEAFF
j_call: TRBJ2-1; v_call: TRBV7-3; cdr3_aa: CASSSAARGRTLGGEQFF
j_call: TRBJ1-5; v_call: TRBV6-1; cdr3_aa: CASSGQGYGPQHF
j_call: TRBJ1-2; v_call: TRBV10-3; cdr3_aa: CAITKTGTDYGYTF